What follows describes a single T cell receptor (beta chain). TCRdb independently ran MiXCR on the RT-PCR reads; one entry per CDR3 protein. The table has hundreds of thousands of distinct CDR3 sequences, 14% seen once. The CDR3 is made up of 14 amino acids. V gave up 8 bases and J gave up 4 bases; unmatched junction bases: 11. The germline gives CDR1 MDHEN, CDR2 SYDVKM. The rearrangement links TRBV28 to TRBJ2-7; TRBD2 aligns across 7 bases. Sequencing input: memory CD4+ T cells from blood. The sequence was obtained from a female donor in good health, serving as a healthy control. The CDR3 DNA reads TGTGCCAGCGCGCGGAGGCGGGAGCAGTACGAGCAGTACTTC. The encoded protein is CASARRREQYEQYF.